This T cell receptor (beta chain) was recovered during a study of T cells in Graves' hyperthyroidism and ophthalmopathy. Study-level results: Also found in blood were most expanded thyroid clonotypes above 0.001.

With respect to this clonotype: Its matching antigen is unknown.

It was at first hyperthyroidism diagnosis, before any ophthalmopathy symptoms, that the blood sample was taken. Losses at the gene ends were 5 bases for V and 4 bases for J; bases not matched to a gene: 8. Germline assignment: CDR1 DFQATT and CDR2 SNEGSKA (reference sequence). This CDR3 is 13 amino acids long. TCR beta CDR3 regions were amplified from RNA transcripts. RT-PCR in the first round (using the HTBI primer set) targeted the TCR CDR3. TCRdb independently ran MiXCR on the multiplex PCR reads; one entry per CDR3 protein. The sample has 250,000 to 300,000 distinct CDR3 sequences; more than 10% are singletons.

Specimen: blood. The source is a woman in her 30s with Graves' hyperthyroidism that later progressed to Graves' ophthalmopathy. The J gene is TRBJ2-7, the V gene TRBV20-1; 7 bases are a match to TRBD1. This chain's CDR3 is CSAWTGSSYEQYF. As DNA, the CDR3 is TGCAGTGCTTGGACAGGCTCCTCGTACGAGCAGTACTTC.